Listed here are 10 T cell receptor beta chains from one sample, sequenced in a study of PD-1 blockade in classical Hodgkin lymphoma. Following autologous stem cell transplantation, relapse occurred in every patient, and exposure to brentuximab vedotin varied. Magnetic negative selection was used to purify CD4+ T cells from PBMCs that had been thawed. This table comes from immunoSEQ multiplex PCR, and its TCRdb copy is limited to in-frame clones, with some not included. The sample records 30,000 to 40,000 clones, around 90% being singletons. The specimen was CD4+ T cells from blood, collected at baseline. All receptors derive from a human donor with classical Hodgkin lymphoma.

The sample holds one count of this clone. The rearrangement uses TRBV19 and TRBJ1-2; a possible D gene is TRBD1 (6 bases). Looked up from germline, CDR1 is LNHDA and CDR2 is SQIVND (reference sequence). V dropped 8 bases and J dropped 0 bases, with 19 bases sitting between them. The CDR3 totals 16 residues. This chain's CDR3 is CASSGVRLETNYGYTF. The DNA of the CDR3 is TGTGCCAGTTCAGGGGTCCGACTTGAAACTAACTATGGCTACACCTTC.

The V and J genes are TRBV5-4 and TRBJ2-7, with 11 bases aligning to TRBD2. The CDR3 spans 15 residues. In germline, CDR1 is SGHNT, CDR2 YYREEE (reference sequence). The V gene end was trimmed by 4 bases and the J gene end by 6 bases; junction bases not matched to a gene: 9. CDR3 nucleotide sequence: TGTGCCAGCAGCACGGGACTAGCGGAACCTGCCGAGCAGTACTTC. The encoded protein is CASSTGLAEPAEQYF.

The DNA for the CDR3 is TGTGCCAGCAGTTACTCGAATAGGGACACTGAAGCTTTCTTT. Protein product: CASSYSNRDTEAFF. This chain uses TRBV6-6 with TRBJ1-1; D is undetermined. This CDR3 has 14 residues. V lost 0 bases and J lost 3, with 8 bases in between. Germline V gene sequence: CDR1 MNHNY, CDR2 SVGAGI (reference sequence).

This chain joins TRBV10-1 and TRBJ2-1; 9 bases map to TRBD2. V lost 3 bases to trimming and J lost 7 bases; unmatched junction nucleotides: 10. Germline V gene lookup returns CDR1 WNHNN and CDR2 SYGVQD (reference sequence). This CDR3 spans 16 amino acids. CDR3 in amino acids: CASSESGLAGKNEQFF. The CDR3 nucleotides are TGCGCCAGCAGTGAAAGTGGCCTAGCGGGAAAGAATGAGCAGTTCTTC.

The rearrangement uses TRBV30 and TRBJ1-4; D remains unclear. This CDR3 contains 13 residues. Trimming took off 8 bases at V and 0 bases at J, with 10 bases between the two ends. CDR1 and CDR2 from the germline V gene are GTSNPN and SVGIG (reference sequence). The CDR3 here is CAVAASTNEKLFF. CDR3 DNA sequence: TGTGCCGTGGCGGCTTCAACTAATGAAAAACTGTTTTTT.

The V and J genes are TRBV4-1 and TRBJ2-4; 10 positions match TRBD2. Trimming removed 0 bases from V and 9 bases from J; junction bases left unmatched: 8. The CDR3 covers 16 residues. Per the germline V gene, CDR1 is MGHRA and CDR2 is YSYEKL. The CDR3 here is CASSQEEAGGPFIQYF. For the CDR3, the DNA is TGCGCCAGCAGCCAAGAGGAAGCGGGAGGGCCGTTCATTCAGTACTTC.

The chain joins TRBV28 to TRBJ2-3; no clear D. The V and J ends lost 5 bases and 2 bases respectively, with 14 bases between them. Germline CDR1 MDHEN, CDR2 SYDVKM. CDR3 length: 15 residues. CDR3 in DNA: TGTGCCAGCAGTCCGGACGGAGCAGCCACAGATACGCAGTATTTT. Translated: CASSPDGAATDTQYF.

This chain links TRBV27 with TRBJ1-1; a possible D gene is TRBD1 (5 bases). The germline gives CDR1 MNHEY, CDR2 SMNVEV (reference sequence). Trimming removed 4 bases from V and 10 bases from J, with 19 bases in between. The CDR3 covers 14 residues. In DNA, the CDR3 is TGTGCCAGCAGTTCTACCCAGGGTTATTATAGAGCTTTCTTT. The encoded protein is CASSSTQGYYRAFF.

V is TRBV7-8 and J is TRBJ2-1, with a possible D match to TRBD1 (6 bases). The CDR3 loop spans 16 amino acids. V shed 2 bases and J shed 7 bases, with 18 bases lying between them. Germline V CDR1 and CDR2: SGHVS, FQNEAQ. CDR3 sequence reads: CASSLKMGYQGNEQFF. CDR3 nucleotide sequence: TGTGCCAGCAGCTTAAAAATGGGATACCAGGGGAATGAGCAGTTCTTC.

The chain is built from TRBV4-1 and TRBJ2-7; 7 bases align to TRBD1. The CDR3 runs 15 residues. Germline CDR1 reads MGHRA; CDR2 reads YSYEKL. V shed 1 base and J 2 bases; nucleotides not matched to a gene: 5. The CDR3, as DNA: TGCGCCAGCAGCCAAGCCCAGGGGGTCACCTACGAGCAGTACTTC. This gives the protein CASSQAQGVTYEQYF.